The entry below describes one T cell receptor beta chain. Its antigen remains unknown. The sample comes from a study of T cell clones after liver transplantation. Study-level background: Three of eight recipients were HCV-positive; others had non-autoimmune, non-viral indications.

Points from the study as a whole: Conclusions were preliminary, with small, heterogeneous patient groups. Donor-reactive sequences fell more than third party-reactive ones, suggesting partial deletion.

Measured with immunoSEQ multiplex PCR; TCRdb has only the in-frame clones, and not every one. Of about 15,000 clones listed, under 90% are singletons. Between the trimmed V and J ends, which lost 7 bases and 0 bases, there was a span of 13 bases. The length of the CDR3 is 15 residues. Looked up from germline, CDR1 is LNHDA and CDR2 is SQIVND (reference sequence). This receptor was taken from a human patient who received a liver transplant. Some T cells may be the graft donor's. Source: CD8+ T cells from blood, taken around 49 months after liver transplant. The V and J genes are TRBV19 and TRBJ1-5, with D unresolved. CDR3 bases: TGTGCCAGTATCCCGGCGGTGTATAGCAATCAGCCCCAGCATTTT. It encodes CASIPAVYSNQPQHF.